This is a list of T cell receptor beta chains from one sample in a study of regulatory T cells in long-lasting Graves disease. TCRdb independently ran MiXCR on the multiplex PCR reads; one entry per CDR3 protein. There are some 500,000 distinct CDR3 sequences in the sample; more than 15% occur only once, and roughly 25% lies in the top ten. The sample was also reused in another study, on T cells in Graves' hyperthyroidism and ophthalmopathy.

The sequencing here drew on peripheral blood mononuclear cells (PBMCs), taken at new diagnosis, from a patient treated with antithyroid drugs. These receptors all stem from a woman aged 40-60 years with Graves disease. The CDR3 runs from the conserved cysteine through the conserved F or W. The order of the fields is D gene, J gene, V gene, clone size, CDR3 DNA, CDR3 protein. The D gene is left open where the match is weak. The listing skips clone size in some rows; elsewhere it reads once, few, many or a size class.

TRBD2 TRBJ2-1 TRBV5-1 few TGCGCCAGCAGCTTGGCCTCGGGACTAGCGGATCACTTC CASSLASGLADHF
- TRBJ1-4 TRBV11-2 many TGTGCCAGCACCCCGATGGGGACGACTAATGAAAAACTGTTTTTT CASTPMGTTNEKLFF
TRBD2 TRBJ2-3 TRBV20-1 many TGCAGTGCTAGAGACCTAAAGCGGGGTGCAGATACGCAGTATTTT CSARDLKRGADTQYF
TRBD2 TRBJ2-7 TRBV7-9 many TGTGCCAGCAGCCCCAATCCTAGCGGAGTCTCCTACGAGCAGTACTTC CASSPNPSGVSYEQYF
- TRBJ1-1 TRBV4-1 few TGCGCCAGCAGCCAACCCTTATCAGAAGCTTTCTTT CASSQPLSEAFF
- TRBJ1-2 TRBV5-1 - TGCGCCAGCAGCTACACCATGGCAGGGGACGGCTATGGCTACACCTTC CASSYTMAGDGYGYTF
TRBD1 TRBJ2-2 TRBV7-2 many TGTGCCAGCAGCCCACAACAGGGGGGCTTAACCGGGGAGCTGTTTTTT CASSPQQGGLTGELFF
- TRBJ1-2 TRBV3-1 many TGTGCCAGCAGCCAAGGTGGGTTAGCTAACTATGGCTACACCTTC CASSQGGLANYGYTF
TRBD1 TRBJ1-1 TRBV7-6 few TGTGCCAGCAGCTTAGGGTCGGGACAGGGGAGCGCTGAAGCTTTCTTT CASSLGSGQGSAEAFF
TRBD1 TRBJ1-4 TRBV6-5 many TGTGCCAGCAGTTACCGGGAGGGGGCGGGTAGTAACGGAAAACTGTTTTTT CASSYREGAGSNGKLFF
- TRBJ1-1 TRBV12-3/TRBV12-4 many TGTGCCAGCAGCCTAACAGCGAACACTGAAGCTTTCTTT CASSLTANTEAFF
- TRBJ2-2 TRBV20-1 - TGCAGTGCTAGGGTCCCGGGTCAGGGGTACACCGGGGAGCTGTTTTTT CSARVPGQGYTGELFF
TRBD1 TRBJ1-1 TRBV5-1 many TGCGCCAGCAGCTTGATGGCAGGGGGTTTTCACACTGAAGCTTTCTTT CASSLMAGGFHTEAFF
- TRBJ2-3 TRBV5-1 many TGCGCCAGCAGCTTGGAGCACACAGATACGCAGTATTTT CASSLEHTDTQYF
TRBD1 TRBJ1-5 TRBV27 few TGTGCCAGCAGTCCGACATCGGACAGGGGGTTGCAGCCCCAGCATTTT CASSPTSDRGLQPQHF
- TRBJ1-1 TRBV12-5 many TGTGCTAGTGGCTCTAGGGTTGGGAACACTGAAGCTTTCTTT CASGSRVGNTEAFF
TRBD1 TRBJ2-3 TRBV6-4 few TGTGCCAGCAGTGCCAGGGGGTCGGGTGATACGCAGTATTTT CASSARGSGDTQYF
TRBD2 TRBJ2-7 TRBV28 - TGTGCCAGCAGTTGGCGGGGGTCACGGGAGCAGTACTTC CASSWRGSREQYF
- TRBJ2-1 TRBV6-1 few TGTGCCAGCAGAAGATATGAGGGGTCGAGCAATGAGCAGTTCTTC CASRRYEGSSNEQFF
- TRBJ1-5 TRBV19 many TGTGCCAGTAACCCAGGGTACCAGCCCCAGCATTTT CASNPGYQPQHF
- TRBJ2-6 TRBV7-9 - TGTGCCAGCAGCCCTAAGGCGGGATCTGGGGCCAACGTCCTGACTTTC CASSPKAGSGANVLTF
TRBD1 TRBJ2-2 TRBV6-1 few TGTGCCAGCAGGGTTCTGGGACAGACGAGCACCGGGGAGCTGTTTTTT CASRVLGQTSTGELFF
- TRBJ2-1 TRBV10-3 many TGTGCCAGCCAGGTGGATGGCTCCTACAATGAGCAGTTCTTC CASQVDGSYNEQFF
- TRBJ1-3 TRBV12-3/TRBV12-4 - TGTGCCAGCAGTTTGTGGGCTGGAAACACCATATATTTT CASSLWAGNTIYF
- TRBJ2-2 TRBV5-1 few TGCGCCAGCAGCCCGTGGTTACGGGACCCCGGGGAGCTGTTTTTT CASSPWLRDPGELFF
- TRBJ1-2 TRBV20-1 many TGCAGTGCTAGAGATCTCAGGGGACCTGGGGGCTACACCTTC CSARDLRGPGGYTF
TRBD1 TRBJ2-1 TRBV24-1 many TGTGCCACCAGCCCGACAGGGATTGAGCAGTTCTTC CATSPTGIEQFF
- TRBJ1-4 TRBV12-3/TRBV12-4 - TGTGCCAGCAGGGGGGGGGAAAAACTGTTTTTT CASRGGEKLFF
- TRBJ2-7 TRBV6-1 many TGTGCCAGCAGTGAAGTGGTGACGACCTCCTACGAGCAGTACTTC CASSEVVTTSYEQYF
- TRBJ1-4 TRBV28 many TGTGCCAGCAGTTTGGATTGGTGGGAGTCTAATGAAAAACTGTTTTTT CASSLDWWESNEKLFF
- TRBJ1-2 TRBV7-2 - TGTGCCAGCAGCTTAGCAGGCCCCTCTGGCTACACCTTC CASSLAGPSGYTF
- TRBJ1-5 TRBV7-9 - TGTGCCAGCAGCTTAGGGGGTGGGAAGCATTTT CASSLGGGKHF
TRBD2 TRBJ2-1 TRBV19 few TGTGCCAGTAGTATTAGGGCTAGCGGGGCACCCTACAATGAGCAGTTCTTC CASSIRASGAPYNEQFF
TRBD2 TRBJ2-3 TRBV7-9 - TGTGCCAGCAGCCTAGCGGGGGGGAACACAGATACGCAGTATTTT CASSLAGGNTDTQYF
- TRBJ2-1 TRBV4-1 - TGCGCCAGCAGCCAAGATTTAGGAAGGGTGGAAAACAATGAGCAGTTCTTC CASSQDLGRVENNEQFF
- TRBJ1-4 TRBV11-2 many TGTGCCAGCAGCTTATCGAGAGAAAAACTGTTTTTT CASSLSREKLFF
- TRBJ2-1 TRBV11-2 many TGTGCCAGCAGCTCGGCGGGGAATGAGCAGTTCTTC CASSSAGNEQFF
- TRBJ2-5 TRBV5-1 - TGCGCCGGCACCCAGGGCCTGCAAGAGACCCAGTACTTC CAGTQGLQETQYF
- TRBJ2-3 TRBV7-2 many TGTGCCAGCAGCTTGAAGGAACAAAATACGCAGTATTTT CASSLKEQNTQYF
TRBD2 TRBJ2-5 TRBV4-1 - TGCGCCAGCAGCCAAGCGGCGGGGGATAGGGAGGCCCAGTACTTC CASSQAAGDREAQYF
- TRBJ1-5 TRBV5-5 few TGTGCCAGCAGCCCCACTTATCAGCCCCAGCATTTT CASSPTYQPQHF
- TRBJ2-7 TRBV10-2 - TGCGCCATCTCCCGGGAACCCCTCTACGAGCAGTACTTC CAISREPLYEQYF
- TRBJ2-1 TRBV18 many TGTGCCAGCTCACCACCGACAGCTGTCGAGCAGTTCTTC CASSPPTAVEQFF
- TRBJ2-2 TRBV7-9 many TGTGCCAGCAGCTTTAGGAACTCCGGGGAGCTGTTTTTT CASSFRNSGELFF
- TRBJ2-2 TRBV11-3 many TGTGCCAGCACCGGTGACAGCGGGGAGCTGTTTTTT CASTGDSGELFF